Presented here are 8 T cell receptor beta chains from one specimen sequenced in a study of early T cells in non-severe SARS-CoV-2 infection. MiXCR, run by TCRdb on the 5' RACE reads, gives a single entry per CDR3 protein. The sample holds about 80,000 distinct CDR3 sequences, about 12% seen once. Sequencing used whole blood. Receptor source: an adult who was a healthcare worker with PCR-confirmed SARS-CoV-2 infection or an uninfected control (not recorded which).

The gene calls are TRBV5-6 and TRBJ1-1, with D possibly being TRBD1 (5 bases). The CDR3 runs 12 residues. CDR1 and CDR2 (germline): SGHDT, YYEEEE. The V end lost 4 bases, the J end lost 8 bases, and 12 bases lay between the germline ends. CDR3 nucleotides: TGTGCCAGCAGCACAGGACGGGGCGAAGCTTTCTTT. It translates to CASSTGRGEAFF. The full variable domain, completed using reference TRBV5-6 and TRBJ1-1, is DAGVTQSPTHLIKTRGQQVTLRCSPKSGHDTVSWYQQALGQGPQFIFQYYEEEERQRGNFPDRFSGHQFPNYSSELNVNALLLGDSALYLCASSTGRGEAFFGQGTRLTVV.

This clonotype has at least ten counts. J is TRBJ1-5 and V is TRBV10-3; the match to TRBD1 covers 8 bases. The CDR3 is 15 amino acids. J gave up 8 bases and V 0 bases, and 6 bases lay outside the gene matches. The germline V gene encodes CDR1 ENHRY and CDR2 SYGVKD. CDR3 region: CAISESDRGREPQHF. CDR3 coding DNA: TGTGCCATCAGTGAGTCCGACAGGGGTAGAGAGCCCCAGCATTTT.

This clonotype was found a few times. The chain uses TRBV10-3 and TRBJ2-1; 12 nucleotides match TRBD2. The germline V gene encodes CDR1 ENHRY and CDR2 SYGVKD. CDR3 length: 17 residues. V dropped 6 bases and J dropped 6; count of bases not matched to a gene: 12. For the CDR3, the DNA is TGTGCCATCAGGGGGGGACCGGGACTAGCGGGTCTCAATGAGCAGTTCTTC. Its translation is CAIRGGPGLAGLNEQFF.

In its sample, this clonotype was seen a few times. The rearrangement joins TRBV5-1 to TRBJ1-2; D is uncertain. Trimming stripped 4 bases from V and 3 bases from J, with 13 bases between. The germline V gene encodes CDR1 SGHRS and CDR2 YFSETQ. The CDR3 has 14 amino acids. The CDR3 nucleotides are TGCGCCAGCAGCCGCAAGCCGGGTGACTATGGCTACACCTTC. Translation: CASSRKPGDYGYTF.

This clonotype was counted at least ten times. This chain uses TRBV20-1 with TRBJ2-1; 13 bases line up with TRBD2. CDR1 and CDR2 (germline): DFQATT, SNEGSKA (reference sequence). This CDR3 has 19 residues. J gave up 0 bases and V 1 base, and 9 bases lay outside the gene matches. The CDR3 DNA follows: TGCAGTGCTAGAGTAGATACTAGCGGGAGGGCCAACTCCTACAATGAGCAGTTCTTC. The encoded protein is CSARVDTSGRANSYNEQFF.

The CDR3 DNA sequence: TGTGCCAGCAGCCAAGGACGGAGCCAAGAGACCCAGTACTTC. Its translation: CASSQGRSQETQYF. The V gene is TRBV3-1, the J gene TRBJ2-5; D ambiguous. Germline loops: CDR1 LGHDT, CDR2 YNNKEL (reference sequence). V lost 1 base and J 1 base, leaving 7 bases between the germline ends. The CDR3 has 14 residues.

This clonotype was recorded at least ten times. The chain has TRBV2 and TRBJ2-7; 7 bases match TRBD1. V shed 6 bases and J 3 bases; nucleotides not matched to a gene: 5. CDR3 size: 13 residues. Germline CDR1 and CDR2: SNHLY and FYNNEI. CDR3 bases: TGTGCCAGCAGCCAAACAGGGGACTACGAGCAGTACTTC. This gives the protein CASSQTGDYEQYF.

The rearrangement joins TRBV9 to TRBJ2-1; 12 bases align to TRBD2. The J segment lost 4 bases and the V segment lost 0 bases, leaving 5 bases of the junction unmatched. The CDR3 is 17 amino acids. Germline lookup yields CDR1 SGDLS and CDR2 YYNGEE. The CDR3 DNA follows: TGTGCCAGCAGCGTAGCGCTAGCGGGAGGGCCATACAATGAGCAGTTCTTC. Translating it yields CASSVALAGGPYNEQFF.